The 28 T cell receptor beta chains below all came from one sample that was sequenced in a study of blood T cell repertoires in COVID-19. The repertoire was sequenced with immunoSEQ multiplex PCR; TCRdb's copy has only in-frame clones and lacks some. This table holds approximately 40,000 clones, around 87% found once. The sample comprised peripheral blood. The origin of the receptors is a woman of 80 years or more in a cohort sampled during active or convalescent COVID-19.

V usage is TRBV7-8 and J usage is TRBJ2-6; D not resolved. The CDR3 is 16 amino acids. V lost 1 base and J lost 0, with 7 bases in between. Per germline, CDR1 SGHVS and CDR2 FQNEAQ. The CDR3 reads CASSLVLISGANVLTF. CDR3 nucleotides: TGTGCCAGCAGCTTAGTACTTATCTCTGGGGCCAACGTCCTGACTTTC. The full variable domain, in which reference TRBV7-8 and TRBJ2-6 provide the parts outside the CDR3, is GAGVSQSPRYKVAKRGQDVALRCDPISGHVSLFWYQQALGQGPEFLTYFQNEAQLDKSGLPSDRFFAERPEGSVSTLKIQRTQQEDSAVYLCASSLVLISGANVLTFGAGSRLTVL.

This chain's CDR3 is CASSPHQGKQFF. The CDR3, as DNA: TGTGCCAGCAGCCCACACCAGGGTAAGCAGTTCTTC. The chain employs TRBV3-1 (or the pseudogene TRBV3-2) and TRBJ2-1, with D possibly TRBD1 on 5 matching bases. The V end lost 4 bases, the J end lost 11 bases, and 12 bases lay between the germline ends. Germline V CDR1 and CDR2: LGHDT, YNNKEL (reference sequence). This CDR3 region has 12 residues.

This clone was counted between two and nine times. The rearrangement links TRBV4-1 to TRBJ1-6; TRBD1 might be the D (5 bases). Germline V gene sequence: CDR1 MGHRA, CDR2 YSYEKL. The V end was cut by 4 bases, the J end by 11 bases, with 12 bases between. The length of the CDR3 is 13 residues. The CDR3: CASSLTTVPPLHF. The CDR3 bases are TGCGCCAGCAGCCTAACGACAGTTCCACCCCTCCACTTT.

The chain has TRBV19 and TRBJ1-2, with 7 bases lining up with TRBD1. From germline, CDR1 is LNHDA and CDR2 SQIVND (reference sequence). J gave up 3 bases and V 3 bases, and 7 bases lay outside the gene matches. This CDR3 spans 15 amino acids. The CDR3 reads CASSIGQGDYYGYTF. CDR3 DNA sequence: TGTGCCAGTAGTATCGGCCAGGGGGACTACTATGGCTACACCTTC.

V gene TRBV2 combines with J gene TRBJ1-3; a possible D gene is TRBD1 (5 bases). Trimming removed 7 bases from V and 4 bases from J, with 5 bases in between. Germline lookup yields CDR1 SNHLY and CDR2 FYNNEI. This CDR3 contains 11 residues. The CDR3, as DNA: TGTGCCAGCACAGGGGGAAACACCATATATTTT. Translating it yields CASTGGNTIYF.

The chain links TRBV2 to TRBJ2-3, with D unresolved. Germline lookup yields CDR1 SNHLY and CDR2 FYNNEI. The CDR3 sequence is 14 residues long. Trimming shortened V by 3 bases and J by 4 bases, and 11 bases separated the two germline ends. The CDR3 DNA is TGTGCCAGCAGTGACCTCCGACGGGCAGATACGCAGTATTTT. Residues: CASSDLRRADTQYF. Combining the CDR3 with reference TRBV2 and TRBJ2-3 gives the whole variable domain EPEVTQTPSHQVTQMGQEVILRCVPISNHLYFYWYRQILGQKVEFLVSFYNNEISEKSEIFDDQFSVERPDGSNFTLKIRSTKLEDSAMYFCASSDLRRADTQYFGPGTRLTVL.

This chain joins TRBV11-2 and TRBJ2-5; D is perhaps TRBD2 (6 bases). V lost 4 bases to trimming and J lost 5 bases, with 17 bases between them. From germline, CDR1 is SGHAT and CDR2 FQNNGV. The CDR3 spans 15 residues. In nucleotides, the CDR3 is TGTGCCAGCAGCTGGCCTGGGGGAGGTGGGGAGACCCAGTACTTC. This encodes CASSWPGGGGETQYF. Variable domain in full (rest from reference TRBV11-2 and TRBJ2-5): EAGVAQSPRYKIIEKRQSVAFWCNPISGHATLYWYQQILGQGPKLLIQFQNNGVVDDSQLPKDRFSAERLKGVDSTLKIQPAKLEDSAVYLCASSWPGGGGETQYFGPGTRLLVL.

In the case of this clone: Its ends do not fully match the called genes, so a read error is possible. The genes are TRBV28 and TRBJ1-2; no clear D gene. Germline CDR1 and CDR2: MDHEN and SYDVKM. The CDR3 has 13 amino acids. CDR3 nucleotide sequence: TGTGCCAGCAGTAAGACCTCTAACTATGGCTACACTTTC. It yields the protein CASSKTSNYGYTF.

This chain connects TRBV5-1 to TRBJ2-3, with 7 bases identical to TRBD1. This CDR3 is built from 15 residues. The ends lost 4 bases at V and 0 bases at J; junction bases unmatched: 5. Germline V gene data show CDR1 as SGHRS and CDR2 as YFSETQ. CDR3 in amino acids: CASSPTGSSTDTQYF. The DNA for the CDR3 is TGCGCCAGCAGCCCGACAGGGTCGAGCACAGATACGCAGTATTTT.

The V call is TRBV7-6, the J call TRBJ1-2; 7 bases line up with TRBD1. Germline V CDR1 and CDR2: SGHVS, FNYEAQ. V shed 1 base and J 8 bases; nucleotides not matched to a gene: 13. The CDR3 has 16 amino acids. The chain's CDR3 is CASSLGTGVLFNGYTF. CDR3 nucleotide sequence: TGTGCCAGCAGCTTAGGAACAGGGGTTTTGTTTAACGGCTACACCTTC.

This clone was observed a few times. This sequence joins TRBV7-3 and TRBJ2-3; TRBD2 agrees at 7 bases. The CDR3 has 15 amino acids. Germline V gene sequence: CDR1 SGHTA, CDR2 FQGTGA. V shed 5 bases, J shed 4 bases, and the junction held 9 bases outside the gene matches. In nucleotides, the CDR3 is TGTGCCAGCAGCGCGTCGGGGGGTGACGCAGATACGCAGTATTTT. Translation: CASSASGGDADTQYF.

The V and J genes are TRBV19 and TRBJ1-6; D perhaps matches TRBD1 (6 bases). The germline V and J ends were trimmed by 3 bases and 6 bases, with 9 bases remaining between them. CDR3 length: 14 amino acids. Germline-derived CDR1 and CDR2 are LNHDA and SQIVND (reference sequence). The CDR3 DNA reads TGTGCCAGTAGTATGCGGACAGCTAATTCACCCCTCCACTTT. Amino acid sequence: CASSMRTANSPLHF.

This chain connects TRBV11-3 to TRBJ2-7, with 8 bases lining up with TRBD2. The V and J ends lost 3 bases and 5 bases, in that order; junction bases with no gene match: 12. Germline lookup yields CDR1 SGHNT and CDR2 YENEEA. This CDR3 comprises 16 residues. The CDR3 region is CASSLRIGRASDEQYF. CDR3 sequence (DNA): TGTGCCAGCAGCTTGAGAATCGGGAGGGCTTCTGACGAGCAGTACTTC.

The chain uses TRBV27 and TRBJ2-1; the match to TRBD2 covers 11 bases. CDR1 and CDR2 (germline): MNHEY, SMNVEV (reference sequence). The junction had 6 bases not matched to a gene; V was cut back by 7 bases and J by 4 bases. CDR3 length: 15 residues. The CDR3 DNA is TGTGCCAGCACCCGAGGGACTAGCGGATACAATGAGCAGTTCTTC. Amino acids: CASTRGTSGYNEQFF.

This sequence joins TRBV5-4 and TRBJ1-1; D may be TRBD1 (5 bases). CDR1 and CDR2 (germline): SGHNT, YYREEE (reference sequence). The CDR3 totals 15 residues. V lost 0 bases and J lost 4, with 13 bases in between. The chain's CDR3 is CASSLGGGKGTEAFF. The CDR3 DNA reads TGTGCCAGCAGCTTGGGGGGGGGAAAGGGCACTGAAGCTTTCTTT.

The rearrangement joins TRBV6-6 to TRBJ1-1; 9 bases fit TRBD1. Germline CDR1 MNHNY, CDR2 SVGAGI (reference sequence). V dropped 0 bases and J dropped 5; count of bases not matched to a gene: 4. The CDR3 spans 15 residues. CDR3 coding DNA: TGTGCCAGCAGTTACTCGGCCGGGACAGGGACTGAAGCTTTCTTT. Translation gives CASSYSAGTGTEAFF.

The J gene is TRBJ1-2, the V gene TRBV20-1; 10 nucleotides align to TRBD1. The V and J ends lost 3 bases and 0 bases, in that order; junction bases with no gene match: 10. Germline V gene lookup returns CDR1 DFQATT and CDR2 SNEGSKA (reference sequence). The CDR3 is 17 residues long. CDR3 residues: CSASAIGTGVSNYGYTF. CDR3 coding DNA: TGCAGTGCTAGTGCTATCGGGACAGGGGTATCTAACTATGGCTACACCTTC.

V and J are TRBV3-1 (or the pseudogene TRBV3-2) and TRBJ1-1, with D perhaps matching TRBD1 (5 bases). CDR3 length equals 16 residues. Trimming took 4 bases from V and 4 from J, leaving 19 bases between them. CDR1 LGHDT and CDR2 YNNKEL come from the germline V gene (reference sequence). In nucleotides, the CDR3 is TGTGCCAGCAGCCGAAGGGGTGGAGGGCCGTTCACTGAAGCTTTCTTT. Its protein product is CASSRRGGGPFTEAFF.

This chain uses TRBV30 with TRBJ2-5; 10 bases align to TRBD2. CDR1 is GTSNPN and CDR2 is SVGIG in the germline V gene (reference sequence). Trimming removed 3 bases from V and 2 bases from J; junction bases left unmatched: 12. This CDR3 comprises 17 residues. The CDR3 region is CAWSWGGAGGQQETQYF. In DNA form, the CDR3 reads TGTGCCTGGAGCTGGGGTGGAGCGGGGGGGCAACAAGAGACCCAGTACTTC. The full variable domain, in which reference TRBV30 and TRBJ2-5 provide the parts outside the CDR3, is SQTIHQWPATLVQPVGSPLSLECTVEGTSNPNLYWYRQAAGRGLQLLFYSVGIGQISSEVPQNLSASRPQDRQFILSSKKLLLSDSGFYLCAWSWGGAGGQQETQYFGPGTRLLVL.

The chain combines TRBV30 with TRBJ1-1, with a weak D call TRBD1 (5 bases). CDR3 size: 14 residues. Trimming stripped 8 bases from V and 1 base from J, with 17 bases between. The germline V gene encodes CDR1 GTSNPN and CDR2 SVGIG (reference sequence). The CDR3 here is CAISRTGRNTEAFF. CDR3 DNA: TGTGCCATTTCCCGCACAGGCCGGAACACTGAAGCTTTCTTT. The full variable domain, completed using reference TRBV30 and TRBJ1-1, is SQTIHQWPATLVQPVGSPLSLECTVEGTSNPNLYWYRQAAGRGLQLLFYSVGIGQISSEVPQNLSASRPQDRQFILSSKKLLLSDSGFYLCAISRTGRNTEAFFGQGTRLTVV.

The CDR3 sequence is CASSLTGPNNEKLFF. CDR3 DNA: TGTGCCAGCAGTTTGACAGGTCCTAATAATGAAAAACTGTTTTTT. This sequence joins TRBV7-9 and TRBJ1-4, with D perhaps TRBD1 (6 bases). There are 15 residues in the CDR3. V was trimmed by 6 bases and J by 4 bases, leaving 15 bases between them. Germline loops: CDR1 SEHNR, CDR2 FQNEAQ (reference sequence).

The chain links TRBV29-1 to TRBJ2-1, with TRBD2 matching over 7 bases. This CDR3 spans 12 amino acids. Per germline, CDR1 SQVTM and CDR2 ANQGSEA. V dropped 3 bases and J dropped 15; count of bases not matched to a gene: 11. The CDR3 loop reads CSVDAAGVRPFF. The CDR3 coding sequence is TGCAGCGTTGATGCTGCGGGAGTTCGCCCGTTCTTC.

V is TRBV5-1 and J is TRBJ1-1; 7 nucleotides match TRBD1. CDR1 is SGHRS and CDR2 is YFSETQ in the germline V gene. The CDR3 is 15 amino acids. V lost 4 bases, J lost 6 bases, and 12 bases stayed unmatched. The CDR3: CASSPGPGGIAEAFF. The DNA for the CDR3 is TGCGCCAGCAGCCCGGGTCCAGGGGGAATCGCTGAAGCTTTCTTT.

This clone was observed once. The V call is TRBV10-2, the J call TRBJ2-1; 9 bases are shared with TRBD2. This CDR3 region has 18 residues. Germline lookup yields CDR1 WSHSY and CDR2 SAAADI. After removal of 6 bases from V and 3 bases from J, the junction contained 15 bases not matched to a gene. CDR3 nucleotides: TGCGCCAGCAGACGGAGAGAGACTAGCGGTTCCTACTACAATGAGCAGTTCTTC. It codes for CASRRRETSGSYYNEQFF.

The chain joins TRBV7-9 to TRBJ1-5; 7 bases align to TRBD1. CDR3 size: 13 residues. In germline, CDR1 is SEHNR, CDR2 FQNEAQ (reference sequence). The ends lost 5 bases at V and 6 bases at J; junction bases unmatched: 4. This CDR3 is CASSTNRGQPQHF. The DNA of the CDR3 is TGTGCCAGCAGCACGAACAGGGGTCAGCCCCAGCATTTT. Full variable domain (missing parts from reference TRBV7-9 and TRBJ1-5): DTGVSQNPRHKITKRGQNVTFRCDPISEHNRLYWYRQTLGQGPEFLTYFQNEAQLEKSRLLSDRFSAERPKGSFSTLEIQRTEQGDSAMYLCASSTNRGQPQHFGDGTRLSIL.

CDR3 region: CASTRRGGRNQPQHF. The CDR3 DNA reads TGTGCCAGTACGAGGAGGGGAGGTCGAAATCAGCCCCAGCATTTT. The rearrangement uses TRBV19 and TRBJ1-5; a weak D match, TRBD1 (5 bases). V shed 7 bases and J shed 4 bases, with 17 bases lying between them. From germline, CDR1 is LNHDA and CDR2 SQIVND (reference sequence). The CDR3 totals 15 residues.

CDR3 loop: CASSSYPGQKETQYF. In nucleotides, the CDR3 is TGCGCCAGCAGCTCATACCCGGGACAGAAAGAGACCCAGTACTTC. The chain uses TRBV5-1 and TRBJ2-5; 7 positions agree with TRBD1. Germline assignment: CDR1 SGHRS and CDR2 YFSETQ. The length of the CDR3 is 15 residues. The trim removed 3 bases at V and 3 bases at J, leaving 8 bases unmatched. Variable domain in full (rest from reference TRBV5-1 and TRBJ2-5): KAGVTQTPRYLIKTRGQQVTLSCSPISGHRSVSWYQQTPGQGLQFLFEYFSETQRNKGNFPGRFSGRQFSNSRSEMNVSTLELGDSALYLCASSSYPGQKETQYFGPGTRLLVL.

The V gene is TRBV4-3, the J gene TRBJ2-7; 10 bases line up with TRBD1. CDR1 is LGHNA, CDR2 YSLEER, per germline. The CDR3 loop spans 14 amino acids. V dropped 4 bases and J dropped 7; count of bases not matched to a gene: 7. In nucleotides, the CDR3 is TGCGCCAGCAGCCCTGACAGGGGGCTATATGAGCAGTACTTC. Translating it yields CASSPDRGLYEQYF.